These 3 T cell receptor beta chains originate from one sample sequenced in a study of molecular identifiers for immune sequencing clone quantification. TCRdb recomputed calls from the PCR reads with MiXCR, one row per CDR3 protein. The sample contains roughly 320,000 distinct CDR3 sequences, 20% to 25% of which appear only once. The specimen was naive CD8+ T cells from blood, with Jurkat cell RNA spiked in. Indicated subset: FACS-sorted CD8+CD4-CCR7+CD45RA+ naive T cells. The receptors were sampled from a human donor in good health. Some libraries in this study had Jurkat cell RNA spiked in.

This clonotype was recorded at least ten times. Here the CDR3 omits its conserved ending phenylalanine or tryptophan, so a read error is the likely source. The chain joins TRBV19 to TRBJ1-1; D remains ambiguous. The CDR3 sequence is 11 residues long. V dropped 4 bases and J dropped 11 bases, with 11 bases sitting between them. CDR1 LNHDA and CDR2 SQIVND come from the germline V gene (reference sequence). The CDR3 sequence is CASSTPARAFL. CDR3 nucleotide sequence: TGTGCCAGTAGTACTCCCGCCCGGGCTTTCTTG.

The chain recombines TRBV3-2 with TRBJ2-3; the table's D call, TRBD2, was not checked against the DNA. TRBV3-2 is shown as a pseudogene. CDR3 length equals 19 residues. As DNA, the CDR3 is TGTGCCAGCAGCCAAGACCACAGGACTAGCGGGGGCCACACAGATACGCAGTATTTT. Protein: CASSQDHRTSGGHTDTQYF.

The chain couples TRBV3-1 to TRBJ2-3; no clear D gene. The CDR3 has 16 amino acids. Between the trimmed V and J ends, which lost 2 bases and 2 bases, there was a span of 14 bases. CDR1 is LGHDT and CDR2 is YNNKEL in the germline V gene (reference sequence). CDR3 protein: CASSQWISLHTDTQYF. CDR3 coding DNA: TGTGCCAGCAGCCAATGGATAAGCCTCCACACAGATACGCAGTATTTT.